The 23 T cell receptor beta chains in this list originate from one sample, sequenced in a study of blood T cell repertoires in COVID-19. Assay used: immunoSEQ multiplex PCR; TCRdb lists only in-frame clones, some missing. The sample lists about 180,000 clones, just over 85% occurring once. Sequenced: PBMCs or T cells enriched from blood (not recorded which). The receptors stem from a woman aged 18-29 years who had recovered from COVID-19.

This clone was counted ten times or more. CDR3 nucleotide sequence: TGTGCCAGCAGCCAAGATTGGAGTGGTGGGACCCAGTACTTC. Translation: CASSQDWSGGTQYF. The chain employs TRBV3-1 (or the pseudogene TRBV3-2) and TRBJ2-5, with D hard to call. Trimming stripped 0 bases from V and 7 bases from J, with 12 bases between. CDR1 LGHDT and CDR2 YNNKEL come from the germline V gene (reference sequence). CDR3 length: 14 residues.

This rearrangement joins TRBV7-9 to TRBJ2-7; TRBD1 agrees at 9 bases. Trimming at V came to 0 bases and at J to 4 bases, leaving 4 bases not matched to a gene. The CDR3 is 15 residues long. From germline, CDR1 is SEHNR and CDR2 FQNEAQ (reference sequence). CDR3 nucleotide sequence: TGTGCCAGCAGCTTAGCCGGGACAGGGAGGTACGAGCAGTACTTC. It translates to CASSLAGTGRYEQYF.

The gene calls are TRBV20-1 and TRBJ2-2, with 9 nucleotides matching TRBD2. V was clipped by 4 bases and J by 4 bases; unmatched bases: 7. CDR3 length: 15 residues. CDR1 and CDR2 from the germline V gene are DFQATT and SNEGSKA (reference sequence). CDR3 loop: CSAIDSGGITGELFF. DNA of the CDR3: TGCAGTGCTATTGACAGCGGGGGGATCACCGGGGAGCTGTTTTTT.

The chain is built from TRBV19 and TRBJ1-6; a possible D gene is TRBD1 (6 bases). CDR1 and CDR2 from the germline V gene are LNHDA and SQIVND (reference sequence). V was clipped by 5 bases and J by 7 bases, with 15 bases between them. The CDR3 loop spans 15 amino acids. CDR3 sequence: CASSRSGTKNSPLHF. The CDR3 nucleotides are TGTGCCAGTAGTCGTTCCGGGACAAAGAATTCACCCCTCCACTTT.

V and J are TRBV6-5 and TRBJ1-2; the match to TRBD1 covers 10 bases. The V segment lost 4 bases and the J segment 2 bases; nucleotides outside the gene matches: 1. Germline loops: CDR1 MNHEY, CDR2 SVGAGI. CDR3 length equals 14 residues. CDR3 residues: CASSWGQGNYGYTF. The CDR3 DNA reads as TGTGCCAGCAGTTGGGGACAGGGGAACTATGGCTACACCTTC.

V usage is TRBV6-6 and J usage is TRBJ2-1; D is uncertain. The CDR3 is made up of 13 amino acids. From germline, CDR1 is MNHNY and CDR2 SVGAGI (reference sequence). The V and J ends lost 9 bases and 2 bases respectively, with 11 bases between them. The CDR3 nucleotides read TGTGCCAGTCTTGACACCGCCTACAATGAGCAGTTCTTC. The encoded protein is CASLDTAYNEQFF.

The chain employs TRBV10-1 and TRBJ2-1, with 8 nucleotides matching TRBD2. The V gene's germline CDR1 is WNHNN and CDR2 SYGVQD (reference sequence). CDR3 length equals 14 residues. Trimming took 7 bases from V and 6 from J; bases not matched to a gene: 8. The CDR3 loop reads CASNGGDWSNEQFF. The CDR3 region has the DNA TGCGCCAGCAACGGGGGGGACTGGTCCAATGAGCAGTTCTTC.

This chain joins TRBV19 and TRBJ1-5; TRBD1 matches 7 bases. The length of the CDR3 is 15 residues. The ends lost 4 bases at V and 7 bases at J; junction bases unmatched: 10. Germline CDR1 LNHDA, CDR2 SQIVND (reference sequence). In DNA form, the CDR3 reads TGTGCCAGTAGTAAAGGACAGGTGGTAGGCCAGCCCCAGCATTTT. Its translation is CASSKGQVVGQPQHF.

V is TRBV5-4 and J is TRBJ1-1; 8 positions agree with TRBD1. This CDR3 contains 13 residues. J gave up 5 bases and V 5 bases, and 5 bases lay outside the gene matches. The germline gives CDR1 SGHNT, CDR2 YYREEE (reference sequence). The CDR3 region has the DNA TGTGCCAGCAGACCTAGACAGGGGACTGAAGCTTTCTTT. Encoded protein: CASRPRQGTEAFF.

This sequence joins TRBV18 and TRBJ2-3; 12 bases are a match to TRBD2. V lost 8 bases, J lost 5 bases, and 5 bases stayed unmatched. CDR3 length: 14 residues. Germline V gene sequence: CDR1 KGHSH, CDR2 LQKENI. This chain's CDR3 is CASRTSGEGDTQYF. DNA of the CDR3: TGTGCCAGCCGGACTAGCGGGGAGGGAGATACGCAGTATTTT.

Concerning this clone itself: A much larger clone lies a single base off, so this may be a read error. Other DNA sequences within the sample encode an identical CDR3. The chain uses TRBV6-1 and TRBJ2-3, with 12 bases aligning to TRBD1. The CDR3 has 15 amino acids. Germline CDR1 reads MNHNS; CDR2 reads SASEGT. The CDR3 protein is CASSEGTGGADTQYF. As DNA, the CDR3 is TGTGCTAGCAGTGAAGGGACAGGGGGCGCAGATACGCAGTATTTT.

The chain joins TRBV4-1 to TRBJ1-1; 7 nucleotides match TRBD1. Trimming at V came to 5 bases and at J to 0 bases, leaving 9 bases not matched to a gene. CDR1 and CDR2 (germline): MGHRA, YSYEKL. CDR3 size: 16 residues. CDR3 nucleotides: TGCGCCAGCAGCTATAACCTGGGACAGATGAACACTGAAGCTTTCTTT. Translating gives CASSYNLGQMNTEAFF.

The rearrangement links TRBV19 to TRBJ2-1; 11 nucleotides align to TRBD2. Looked up from germline, CDR1 is LNHDA and CDR2 is SQIVND (reference sequence). V gave up 4 bases and J gave up 4 bases; unmatched junction bases: 6. This CDR3 comprises 16 residues. CDR3 sequence reads: CASSRGLADSYNEQFF. CDR3 nucleotide sequence: TGTGCCAGTAGTAGGGGACTAGCGGATTCATACAATGAGCAGTTCTTC.

This clone has just a few counts. The V and J genes are TRBV2 and TRBJ2-1, with 7 positions matching TRBD2. Germline loops: CDR1 SNHLY, CDR2 FYNNEI. V trimming: 6 bases; J trimming: 8 bases; junction bases outside the gene matches: 13. The CDR3 is made up of 15 amino acids. The CDR3 DNA follows: TGTGCCAGCAGCTTCGGGACTACCTCCTGGGATGAGCAGTTCTTC. Translated, it gives CASSFGTTSWDEQFF.

The rearrangement joins TRBV13 to TRBJ1-5; the D is unclear. V lost 0 bases and J lost 6, with 12 bases in between. The CDR3 contains 15 residues. Germline V lookup: CDR1 PRHDT, CDR2 FYEKMQ (reference sequence). CDR3 sequence (DNA): TGTGCCAGCAGCTTAGGTACATTGGAGCCTCAGCCCCAGCATTTT. Its translation is CASSLGTLEPQPQHF.

The genes are TRBV4-3 and TRBJ1-1; no reliable D call. The V end was cut by 0 bases, the J end by 4 bases, with 15 bases between. Germline V gene sequence: CDR1 LGHNA, CDR2 YSLEER. CDR3 length: 16 residues. The CDR3, as DNA: TGCGCCAGCAGCCAAGACGCGCGCGCCCGATCCACTGAAGCTTTCTTT. Its translation is CASSQDARARSTEAFF.

The V call is TRBV7-6, the J call TRBJ1-3; D not certain. Germline V gene sequence: CDR1 SGHVS, CDR2 FNYEAQ. The CDR3 length is 14 residues. V gave up 5 bases and J gave up 0 bases, with 8 bases separating them. The CDR3 sequence: CASSLTLSGNTIYF. The CDR3 nucleotides read TGTGCCAGCAGCCTGACACTCTCTGGAAACACCATATATTTT.

The rearrangement uses TRBV5-1 and TRBJ1-1; TRBD1 might be the D (6 bases). In germline, CDR1 is SGHRS, CDR2 YFSETQ. There are 14 residues in the CDR3. V was cut by 8 bases and J by 4 bases, with 18 bases left in between. The DNA of the CDR3 is TGCGCCAGTTCCGATGCAGGGGTCTTCACTGAAGCTTTCTTT. This codes for CASSDAGVFTEAFF.

The gene calls are TRBV28 and TRBJ1-1; weak D call: TRBD1 (6 bases). Per the germline V gene, CDR1 is MDHEN and CDR2 is SYDVKM. The length of the CDR3 is 14 residues. Trimming cost V 6 bases and J 2 bases, with 13 bases left between them. The CDR3 DNA sequence: TGTGCCAGCAGAGTAGGACAGCCCAACACTGAAGCTTTCTTT. Amino acid sequence: CASRVGQPNTEAFF.

The chain recombines TRBV18 with TRBJ2-5, with D maybe TRBD2 (6 bases). The CDR3 is 15 amino acids. Trimming removed 3 bases at V and 0 bases at J, with 11 bases between. Germline lookup yields CDR1 KGHSH and CDR2 LQKENI. The chain's CDR3 is CASSPPGGDQETQYF. CDR3 in DNA: TGTGCCAGCTCACCTCCGGGCGGGGACCAAGAGACCCAGTACTTC.

The chain recombines TRBV6-1 with TRBJ1-2; 9 nucleotides match TRBD1. Per the germline V gene, CDR1 is MNHNS and CDR2 is SASEGT. J lost 3 bases, V lost 2 bases, and 4 bases had no gene match. This CDR3 has 15 amino acids. The CDR3 DNA sequence: TGTGCCAGCAGTGAAACTGGACAGGGGTACTATGGCTACACCTTC. Protein product: CASSETGQGYYGYTF.

The chain recombines TRBV3-1 (or the pseudogene TRBV3-2) with TRBJ2-7, with D unresolved. Trimming left V 9 bases short and J 7 bases short, with 22 bases between. The CDR3 contains 14 residues. Germline-derived CDR1 and CDR2 are LGHDT and YNNKEL (reference sequence). The CDR3 is CASQLTGSLGEQYF. The CDR3 nucleotides are TGTGCCAGTCAACTTACCGGGTCGTTGGGTGAGCAGTACTTC.

The genes are TRBV2 and TRBJ1-1; a possible D gene is TRBD1 (6 bases). Germline values: CDR1 SNHLY, CDR2 FYNNEI. V gave up 11 bases and J gave up 0 bases, with 16 bases separating them. The CDR3 length is 14 residues. The chain's CDR3 is CAGRQVVMNTEAFF. The DNA of the CDR3 is TGTGCCGGAAGACAGGTTGTAATGAACACTGAAGCTTTCTTT.